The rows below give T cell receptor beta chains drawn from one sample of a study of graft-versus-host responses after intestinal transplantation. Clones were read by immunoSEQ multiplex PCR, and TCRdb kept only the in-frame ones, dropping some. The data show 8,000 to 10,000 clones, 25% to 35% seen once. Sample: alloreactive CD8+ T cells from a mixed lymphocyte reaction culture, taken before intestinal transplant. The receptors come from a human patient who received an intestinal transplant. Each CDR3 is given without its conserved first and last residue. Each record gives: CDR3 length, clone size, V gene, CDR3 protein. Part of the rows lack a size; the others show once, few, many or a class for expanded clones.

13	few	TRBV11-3	ASSLGGTGHYEQY
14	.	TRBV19	ASTLMTGGQNTEAF
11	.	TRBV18	ASSPRRGSPLH
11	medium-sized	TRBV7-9	ASSRDYSREQY
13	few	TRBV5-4	ASTTGTGSGYEQY
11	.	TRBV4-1	ASSQATGDEQY
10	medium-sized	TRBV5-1	ASSLEGAEAF
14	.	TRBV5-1	ASSSPGLASTDTQY
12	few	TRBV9	ASTRDGSSYEQY
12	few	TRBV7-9	ASSPGGDYSPLH
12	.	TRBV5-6	ASSIDRGNTEAF
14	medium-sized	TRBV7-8	ASSLLTGLVTDTQY
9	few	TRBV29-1	SAQGLGGYT
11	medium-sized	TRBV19	ASSTSRNTEAF
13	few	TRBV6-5	ASSYFPRDISGYT